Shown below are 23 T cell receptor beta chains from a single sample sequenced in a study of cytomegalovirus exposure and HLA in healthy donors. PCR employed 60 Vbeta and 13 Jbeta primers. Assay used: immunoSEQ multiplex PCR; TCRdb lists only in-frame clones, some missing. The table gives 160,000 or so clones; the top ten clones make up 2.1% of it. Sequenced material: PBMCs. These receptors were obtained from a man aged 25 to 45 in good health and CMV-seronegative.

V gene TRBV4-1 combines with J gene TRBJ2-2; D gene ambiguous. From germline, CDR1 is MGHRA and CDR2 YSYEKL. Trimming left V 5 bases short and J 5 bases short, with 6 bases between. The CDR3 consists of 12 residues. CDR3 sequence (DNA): TGCGCCAGCAGCGCTAATACCGGGGAGCTGTTTTTT. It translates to CASSANTGELFF.

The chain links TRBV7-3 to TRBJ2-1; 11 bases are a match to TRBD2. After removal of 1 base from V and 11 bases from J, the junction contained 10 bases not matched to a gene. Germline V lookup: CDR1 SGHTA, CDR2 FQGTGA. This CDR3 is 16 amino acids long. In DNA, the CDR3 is TGTGCCAGCAGCTTAATTACGGGGGGACTAGCGGAGAAGCAGTTCTTC. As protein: CASSLITGGLAEKQFF.

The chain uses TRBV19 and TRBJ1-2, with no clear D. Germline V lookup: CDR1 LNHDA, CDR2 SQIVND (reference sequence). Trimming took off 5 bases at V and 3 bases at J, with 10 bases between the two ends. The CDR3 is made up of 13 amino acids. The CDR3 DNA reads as TGTGCCAGTAGTGGACTCACTGACTATGGCTACACCTTC. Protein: CASSGLTDYGYTF.

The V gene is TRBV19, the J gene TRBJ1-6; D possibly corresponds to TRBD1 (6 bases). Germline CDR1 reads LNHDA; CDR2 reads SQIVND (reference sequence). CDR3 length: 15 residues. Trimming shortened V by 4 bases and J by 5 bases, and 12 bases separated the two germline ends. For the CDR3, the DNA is TGTGCCAGTAGTACCCGCACAGGGAATAATTCACCCCTCCACTTT. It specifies CASSTRTGNNSPLHF.

The CDR3 nucleotides read TGTGCCATCAGTGAGTCGACTAGCGGGACGTCCTACAATGAGCAGTTCTTC. Translation gives CAISESTSGTSYNEQFF. The rearrangement links TRBV10-3 to TRBJ2-1; 11 bases are shared with TRBD2. Germline CDR1 is ENHRY and CDR2 is SYGVKD. The V segment lost 0 bases and the J segment 1 base; nucleotides outside the gene matches: 2. The CDR3 covers 17 residues.

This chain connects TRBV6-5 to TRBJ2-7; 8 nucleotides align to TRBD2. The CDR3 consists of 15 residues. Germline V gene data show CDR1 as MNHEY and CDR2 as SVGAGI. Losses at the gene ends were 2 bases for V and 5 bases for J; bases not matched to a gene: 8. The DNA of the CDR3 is TGTGCCAGCAGTTACCTTGGCGGGAGGCTAGACGAGCAGTACTTC. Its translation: CASSYLGGRLDEQYF.

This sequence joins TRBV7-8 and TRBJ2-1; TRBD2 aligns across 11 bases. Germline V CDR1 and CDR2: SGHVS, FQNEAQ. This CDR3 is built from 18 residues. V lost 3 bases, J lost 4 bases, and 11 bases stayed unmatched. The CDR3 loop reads CASSFRTGTSGPYNEQFF. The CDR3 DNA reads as TGTGCCAGCAGCTTCCGCACCGGGACTAGCGGCCCATACAATGAGCAGTTCTTC.

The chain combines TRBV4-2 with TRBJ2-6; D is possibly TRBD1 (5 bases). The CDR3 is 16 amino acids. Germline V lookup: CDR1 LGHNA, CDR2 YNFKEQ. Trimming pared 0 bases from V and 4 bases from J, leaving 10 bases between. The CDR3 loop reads CASSQEDNSGANVLTF. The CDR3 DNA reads TGTGCCAGCAGCCAAGAGGACAATTCGGGGGCCAACGTCCTGACTTTC.

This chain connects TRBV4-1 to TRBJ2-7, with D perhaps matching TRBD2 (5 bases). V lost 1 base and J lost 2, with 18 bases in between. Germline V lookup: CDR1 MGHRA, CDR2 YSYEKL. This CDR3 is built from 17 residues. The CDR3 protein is CASSQAPLGRTPYEQYF. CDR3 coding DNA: TGCGCCAGCAGCCAAGCCCCTTTAGGGCGGACTCCCTACGAGCAGTACTTC.

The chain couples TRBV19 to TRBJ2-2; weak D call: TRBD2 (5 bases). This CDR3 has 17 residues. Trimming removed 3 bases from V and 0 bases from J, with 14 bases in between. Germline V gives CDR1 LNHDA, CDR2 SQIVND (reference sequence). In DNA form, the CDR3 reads TGTGCCAGTAGTATGGAAAGACGGGGAACGAACACCGGGGAGCTGTTTTTT. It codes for CASSMERRGTNTGELFF.

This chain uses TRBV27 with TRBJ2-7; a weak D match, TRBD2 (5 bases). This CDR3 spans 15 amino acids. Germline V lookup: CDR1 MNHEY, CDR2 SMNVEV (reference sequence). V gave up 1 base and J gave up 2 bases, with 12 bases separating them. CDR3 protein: CASSLWPEGTYEQYF. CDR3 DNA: TGTGCCAGCAGTTTATGGCCCGAGGGAACCTACGAGCAGTACTTC.

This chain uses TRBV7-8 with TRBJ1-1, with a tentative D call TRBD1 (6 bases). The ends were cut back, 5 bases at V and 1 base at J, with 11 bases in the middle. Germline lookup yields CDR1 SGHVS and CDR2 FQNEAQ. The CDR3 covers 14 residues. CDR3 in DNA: TGTGCCAGCAGCATTTGGACAGAGAACACTGAAGCTTTCTTT. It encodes CASSIWTENTEAFF.

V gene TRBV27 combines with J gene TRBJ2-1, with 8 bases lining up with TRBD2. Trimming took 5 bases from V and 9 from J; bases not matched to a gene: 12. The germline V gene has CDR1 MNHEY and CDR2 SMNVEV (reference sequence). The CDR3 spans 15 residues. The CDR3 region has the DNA TGTGCCAGCAGTCCATCCGGGACTAGTGGTGGTGAGCAGTTCTTC. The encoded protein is CASSPSGTSGGEQFF.

The CDR3 bases are TGTGCCAGCAGCTCCTGGACAGAGGCAGAGACCCAGTACTTC. Protein product: CASSSWTEAETQYF. The gene calls are TRBV7-9 and TRBJ2-5; maybe TRBD1 (6 bases). CDR1 and CDR2 from the germline V gene are SEHNR and FQNEAQ (reference sequence). The V gene lost 4 bases and the J gene lost 4 bases, with 13 bases spanning the gap. This CDR3 has 14 residues.

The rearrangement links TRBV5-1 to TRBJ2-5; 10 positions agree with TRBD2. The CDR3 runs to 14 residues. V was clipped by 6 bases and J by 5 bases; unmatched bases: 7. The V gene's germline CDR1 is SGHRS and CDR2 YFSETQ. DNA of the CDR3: TGCGCCAGCATCCCGCTAGCGGGAGAGGAGACCCAGTACTTC. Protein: CASIPLAGEETQYF.

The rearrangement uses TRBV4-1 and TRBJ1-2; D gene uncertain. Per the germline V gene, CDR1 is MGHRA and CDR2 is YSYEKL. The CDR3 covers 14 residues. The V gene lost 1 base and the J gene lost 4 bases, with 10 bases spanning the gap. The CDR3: CASSQVATGYGYTF. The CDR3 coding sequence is TGCGCCAGCAGCCAAGTCGCGACGGGCTATGGCTACACCTTC.

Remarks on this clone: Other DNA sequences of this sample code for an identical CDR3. Written as DNA, the CDR3 is TGTGCCATCAGAGGACTAGCGGACAATGAGCAGTTCTTC. Protein: CAIRGLADNEQFF. The chain carries TRBV10-3 and TRBJ2-1, with TRBD2 matching 10 bases. Trimming removed 6 bases from V and 5 bases from J; junction bases left unmatched: 1. The germline V gene has CDR1 ENHRY and CDR2 SYGVKD. This CDR3 spans 13 amino acids.

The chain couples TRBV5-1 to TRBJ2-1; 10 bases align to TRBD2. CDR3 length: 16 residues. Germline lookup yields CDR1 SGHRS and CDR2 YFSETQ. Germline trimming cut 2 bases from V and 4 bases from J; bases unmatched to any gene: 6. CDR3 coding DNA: TGCGCCAGCAGCTTCCTAGCGGGAGTTGGGTACAATGAGCAGTTCTTC. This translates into CASSFLAGVGYNEQFF.

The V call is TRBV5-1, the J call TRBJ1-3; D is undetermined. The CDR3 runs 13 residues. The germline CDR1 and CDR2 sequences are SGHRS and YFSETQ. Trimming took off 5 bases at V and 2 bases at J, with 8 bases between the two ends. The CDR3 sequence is CASSRGTGNTIYF. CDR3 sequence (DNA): TGCGCCAGCAGTAGAGGGACTGGAAACACCATATATTTT.

The CDR3 spells CAISVNRDTGELFF. In nucleotides, the CDR3 is TGTGCCATCAGTGTGAACAGGGACACCGGGGAGCTGTTTTTT. V and J are TRBV10-3 and TRBJ2-2, with a weak D call TRBD1 (6 bases). The CDR3 has 14 amino acids. V was trimmed by 4 bases and J by 3 bases, leaving 9 bases between them. Looked up from germline, CDR1 is ENHRY and CDR2 is SYGVKD.

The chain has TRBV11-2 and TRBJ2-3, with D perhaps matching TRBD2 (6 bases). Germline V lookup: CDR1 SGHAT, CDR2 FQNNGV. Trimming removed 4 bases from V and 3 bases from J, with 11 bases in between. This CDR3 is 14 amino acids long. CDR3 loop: CASSSGGRTDTQYF. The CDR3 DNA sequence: TGTGCCAGCAGCTCTGGAGGGAGGACAGATACGCAGTATTTT.

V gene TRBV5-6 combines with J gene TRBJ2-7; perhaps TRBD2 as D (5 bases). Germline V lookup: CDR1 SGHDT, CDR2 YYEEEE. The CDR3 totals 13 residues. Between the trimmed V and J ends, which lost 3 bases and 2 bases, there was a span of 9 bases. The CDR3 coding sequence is TGTGCCAGCAGCTATTGGGGAGCCTACGAGCAGTACTTC. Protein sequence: CASSYWGAYEQYF.

CDR3 region: CASSWGQGNTEAFF. CDR3 sequence (DNA): TGTGCCAGCAGCTGGGGACAGGGGAACACTGAAGCTTTCTTT. The chain links TRBV11-3 to TRBJ1-1; 9 nucleotides line up with TRBD1. There are 14 residues in the CDR3. Germline-derived CDR1 and CDR2 are SGHNT and YENEEA. V lost 4 bases and J lost 1; bases outside the gene matches: 1.